This T cell receptor (beta chain) was sequenced during a study of identical twins. Overall study results and limits: Donors were not followed over many years; analysis was cross-sectional.

Using its own MiXCR run on the 5' RACE reads, TCRdb lists one record per CDR3 protein. The sample lists about 720,000 distinct CDR3 sequences, about 20% occurring once. As to this clonotype: As yet, its antigen is unknown.

The CDR3 is 17 amino acids. CDR1 and CDR2 from the germline V gene are SEHNR and FQNEAQ (reference sequence). Trimming stripped 1 base from V and 5 bases from J, with 20 bases between. These records were also assigned to another study, of T cells expressing NK-cell markers. Per that paper: Certain NKG2C+ T cell clones were expanded, and their HCMV specificity remained unclear.

The origin of this receptor is a woman under 30 in good health. Source material: PBMCs. The V gene is TRBV7-9, the J gene TRBJ2-5; maybe TRBD2 (8 bases). CDR3 sequence reads: CASSLVLFREGQETQYF. Written as DNA, the CDR3 is TGTGCCAGCAGCTTAGTCTTATTTCGGGAGGGACAGGAGACCCAGTACTTC. Drawing the rest from reference TRBV7-9 and TRBJ2-5, the complete variable domain is DTGVSQNPRHKITKRGQNVTFRCDPISEHNRLYWYRQTLGQGPEFLTYFQNEAQLEKSRLLSDRFSAERPKGSFSTLEIQRTEQGDSAMYLCASSLVLFREGQETQYFGPGTRLLVL.